These T cell receptor beta chains were read from a single sample in a study of T cell changes during pregnancy in multiple sclerosis. The protocol was immunoSEQ multiplex PCR, while the TCRdb copy is restricted to in-frame clones and leaves out a portion. The table includes about 100,000 clones, 92% detected once. Sequenced material: peripheral blood, taken after pregnancy. Source of these receptors: a female donor with multiple sclerosis, enrolled in a pregnancy study. Each CDR3 is given with its conserved first and last residue. The D gene is left open where the match is weak. Clone sizes are given selectively: once, few, many, or a class where the clone is expanded.

clone_size	d_call	j_call	v_call	cdr3_nt	cdr3_aa
few	-	TRBJ2-7	TRBV4-1	TGCGCCAGCAGCCTTGGAGGGATGGCCTACGAGCAGTACTTC	CASSLGGMAYEQYF
-	-	TRBJ2-7	TRBV6-6	TGTGCCAGCACAACAGGGTACTACGAGCAGTACTTC	CASTTGYYEQYF
-	TRBD2	TRBJ2-7	TRBV28	TGTGCCAGCAGCCGAGCGGGAGTCTTAGACGAGCAGTACTTC	CASSRAGVLDEQYF
-	-	TRBJ1-2	TRBV4-3	TGCGCCAGCAGCCAAAGTTGGGGCTGGTTCTATGGCTACACCTTC	CASSQSWGWFYGYTF
-	-	TRBJ2-2	TRBV4-3	TGCGCCAGCAGCCAAAATTGGCGGATCAACACCGGGGAGCTGTTTTTT	CASSQNWRINTGELFF
-	-	TRBJ1-1	TRBV30	TGTGCCTGGAGTGTGTCCCCAACAAAGACAGTCCACACTGAAGCTTTCTTT	CAWSVSPTKTVHTEAFF
-	TRBD1	TRBJ1-2	TRBV27	TGTGCCAGCAGGACCACAGGGGGGAACTATGGCTACACCTTC	CASRTTGGNYGYTF
-	TRBD2	TRBJ2-5	TRBV5-1	TGCGCCAGCAGCTTGGGTTCTAGCGGGTATCAAGAGACCCAGTACTTC	CASSLGSSGYQETQYF
-	-	TRBJ2-7	TRBV28	TGTGCCAGCAGAGAGGGGGTAGAGTACGAGCAGTACTTC	CASREGVEYEQYF
-	TRBD2	TRBJ2-1	TRBV6-1	TGTGCCAGCAGTGAAGGGGAGGGCTCCTACAATGAGCAGTTCTTC	CASSEGEGSYNEQFF
-	TRBD1	TRBJ1-1	TRBV2	TGTGCCAGCAGGAACAGGGGCGCGGACACTGAAGCTTTCTTT	CASRNRGADTEAFF
-	TRBD1	TRBJ2-2	TRBV23-1	TGCGCCAGCAGTCAGCACAGGGGGCTGGGCACCGGGGAGCTGTTTTTT	CASSQHRGLGTGELFF
-	TRBD1	TRBJ1-1	TRBV29-1	TGCAGCGCGGTGGACAGGCTGAACACTGAAGCTTTCTTT	CSAVDRLNTEAFF
-	-	TRBJ1-4	TRBV19	TGTGCCAGTAGCCTCAGGGGTAATAATGAAAAACTGTTTTTT	CASSLRGNNEKLFF
-	TRBD1	TRBJ2-1	TRBV28	TGTGCCAGCAGGACCCCTCAGGGGGCCGCGAGTTCGGAGCAGTTCTTC	CASRTPQGAASSEQFF
-	TRBD1	TRBJ1-4	TRBV18	TGTGCCAGCTCACCCACAGGGGGCCTTGGTGAAAAACTGTTTTTT	CASSPTGGLGEKLFF
-	-	TRBJ1-1	TRBV30	TGTGCCTGGGAACAGGGTCCGGGAGCTTTCTTT	CAWEQGPGAFF
-	TRBD1	TRBJ2-1	TRBV6-1	TGTGCCAGCAGTGAGGGGACAGGGGTCTACAATGAGCAGTTCTTC	CASSEGTGVYNEQFF
once	-	TRBJ1-1	TRBV5-1	TGCGCCAGCAGCCCATCCGGCGGGGGGACTGAAGCTTTCTTT	CASSPSGGGTEAFF
-	-	TRBJ2-7	TRBV5-1	TGCGCCAGCAGCTTAAAACAGGGATTCTACGAGCAGTACTTC	CASSLKQGFYEQYF
-	-	TRBJ1-3	TRBV7-2	TGTGCCAGCAGCTTAACGTCCGGGGACTCTGGAAACACCATATATTTT	CASSLTSGDSGNTIYF
-	TRBD1	TRBJ1-6	TRBV27	TGTGCCAGTCGGACAGGGGCAGCACCCCTCCACTTT	CASRTGAAPLHF